These 23 T cell receptor beta chains originate from one sample sequenced in a study of T cells in localized non-small cell lung cancer. Using immunoSEQ multiplex PCR, the repertoire was profiled, and TCRdb retains in-frame clones only, with some absent. The sample contains 45,000 to 65,000 clones, roughly 89% of which appear only once. Sample: peripheral blood, taken before any cancer treatment. The receptors originated from a man aged 40 to 70 with stage I squamous cell lung carcinoma.

The CDR3 DNA reads as TGTGCCAGCAGTCACAGGGGATTCTACGAGCAGTACTTC. Protein product: CASSHRGFYEQYF. The chain carries TRBV25-1 and TRBJ2-7, with 7 bases matching TRBD1. In germline, CDR1 is MGHDK, CDR2 SYGVNS. With 5 bases clipped from V and 3 bases from J, the junction kept 4 bases outside the gene matches. CDR3 length: 13 amino acids.

The V call is TRBV11-2, the J call TRBJ2-5; perhaps TRBD2 as D (6 bases). CDR1 SGHAT and CDR2 FQNNGV come from the germline V gene. V was clipped by 8 bases and J by 5 bases, with 18 bases between them. This CDR3 spans 14 amino acids. CDR3 loop: CASGLGAGLETQYF. The CDR3 DNA follows: TGTGCCAGCGGCCTAGGGGCGGGGTTGGAGACCCAGTACTTC.

The chain carries TRBV25-1 and TRBJ2-5; D might be TRBD2 (6 bases). The CDR3 runs to 15 residues. Trimming stripped 0 bases from V and 5 bases from J, with 13 bases between. The germline V gene encodes CDR1 MGHDK and CDR2 SYGVNS. The CDR3 loop reads CASSEYRDSRETQYF. The CDR3 coding sequence is TGTGCCAGCAGTGAATATAGGGACTCGAGGGAGACCCAGTACTTC.

The V gene is TRBV18, the J gene TRBJ1-4, with 8 bases fitting TRBD1. The CDR3 runs to 13 residues. Germline CDR1 reads KGHSH; CDR2 reads LQKENI. The V gene end was trimmed by 3 bases and the J gene end by 8 bases; junction bases not matched to a gene: 2. The CDR3: CASSPGQEEKLFF. The DNA of the CDR3 is TGTGCCAGCTCACCGGGACAGGAAGAAAAACTGTTTTTT.

The V and J genes are TRBV7-9 and TRBJ1-1; D is uncertain. The CDR3 extends over 16 amino acids. The V end was cut by 0 bases, the J end by 0 bases, with 11 bases between. Looked up from germline, CDR1 is SEHNR and CDR2 is FQNEAQ (reference sequence). The CDR3 protein is CASSLALSGMNTEAFF. CDR3 in DNA: TGTGCCAGCAGCTTAGCGCTTTCGGGCATGAACACTGAAGCTTTCTTT.

CDR3: CASSRPLGELFF. CDR3 sequence (DNA): TGCGCCAGCAGCCGACCCCTTGGGGAGCTGTTTTTT. This chain uses TRBV4-1 with TRBJ2-2, with no clear D. V lost 4 bases to trimming and J lost 8 bases, with 8 bases between them. The length of the CDR3 is 12 residues. From germline, CDR1 is MGHRA and CDR2 YSYEKL.

The CDR3 spells CASSPFAYEQYF. The CDR3 nucleotides are TGTGCCAGCTCACCCTTTGCCTACGAGCAGTACTTC. The chain is built from TRBV18 and TRBJ2-7; no firm D call. Germline V gene lookup returns CDR1 KGHSH and CDR2 LQKENI. The V and J ends lost 3 bases and 2 bases respectively, with 5 bases between them. The CDR3 has 12 amino acids. The whole variable domain, remainder taken from reference TRBV18 and TRBJ2-7, is NAGVMQNPRHLVRRRGQEARLRCSPMKGHSHVYWYRQLPEEGLKFMVYLQKENIIDESGMPKERFSAEFPKEGPSILRIQQVVRGDSAAYFCASSPFAYEQYFGPGTRLTVT.

This clone has just a few counts. The V call is TRBV19, the J call TRBJ1-2; 7 bases map to TRBD1. The CDR3 runs 16 residues. CDR1 is LNHDA, CDR2 SQIVND, per germline (reference sequence). The V segment lost 4 bases and the J segment 7 bases; nucleotides outside the gene matches: 15. The CDR3 DNA is TGTGCCAGTAGTAAATCCGGAGAGGGGGCAGTCTCTGGCTACACCTTC. Amino acid sequence: CASSKSGEGAVSGYTF.

The genes are TRBV11-1 and TRBJ2-7; D could derive from TRBD1 or TRBD2 (5 bases each). Germline V gives CDR1 SGHAT, CDR2 FQDESV (reference sequence). CDR3 size: 13 residues. V lost 7 bases and J 0 bases, leaving 10 bases between the germline ends. The CDR3 coding sequence is TGTGCCAGCACCCTGGGGGACTCCTACGAGCAGTACTTC. Translated, it gives CASTLGDSYEQYF.

The chain uses TRBV29-1 and TRBJ2-5, with TRBD1 identical over 8 bases. Trimming removed 6 bases from V and 5 bases from J; junction bases left unmatched: 14. The CDR3 runs 15 residues. Germline CDR1 and CDR2: SQVTM and ANQGSEA. CDR3: CSVSNTGGGRETQYF. The CDR3 DNA follows: TGCAGCGTCAGTAACACAGGGGGAGGTCGGGAGACCCAGTACTTC. Combining the CDR3 with reference TRBV29-1 and TRBJ2-5 gives the whole variable domain SAVISQKPSRDICQRGTSLTIQCQVDSQVTMMFWYRQQPGQSLTLIATANQGSEATYESGFVIDKFPISRPNLTFSTLTVSNMSPEDSSIYLCSVSNTGGGRETQYFGPGTRLLVL.

The chain couples TRBV5-6 to TRBJ1-1; possible D gene TRBD1, 6 bases. This CDR3 contains 15 residues. Germline V lookup: CDR1 SGHDT, CDR2 YYEEEE. V shed 1 base and J shed 2 bases, with 12 bases lying between them. CDR3 residues: CASSLIRGLNTEAFF. CDR3 coding DNA: TGTGCCAGCAGCTTGATCAGGGGATTAAACACTGAAGCTTTCTTT.

The chain is built from TRBV27 and TRBJ2-7; 14 bases align to TRBD2. Per germline, CDR1 MNHEY and CDR2 SMNVEV (reference sequence). J lost 7 bases, V lost 5 bases, and 10 bases had no gene match. The CDR3 is made up of 16 amino acids. The CDR3 DNA sequence: TGTGCCAGCAGTCCTCCGGGACTAGCGGGAGTTAGAGAGCAGTACTTC. This sequence encodes CASSPPGLAGVREQYF.

V is TRBV6-5 and J is TRBJ2-7; possible D gene TRBD2, 6 bases. CDR1 MNHEY and CDR2 SVGAGI come from the germline V gene. The length of the CDR3 is 15 residues. The germline V and J ends were trimmed by 4 bases and 7 bases, with 20 bases remaining between them. The CDR3 region has the DNA TGTGCCAGCAGTTTTCTGACTAGAACTGTCCGGGAGCAGTACTTC. It encodes CASSFLTRTVREQYF.

The chain uses TRBV6-5 and TRBJ2-5, with a weak D call TRBD2 (5 bases). CDR1 and CDR2 (germline): MNHEY, SVGAGI. This CDR3 spans 14 amino acids. V was pared by 6 bases and J by 0 bases, with 11 bases between. The CDR3 protein is CASSLGLNQETQYF. The CDR3 DNA is TGTGCCAGCAGCCTAGGACTTAACCAAGAGACCCAGTACTTC.

This clone has just one count. J is TRBJ2-7 and V is TRBV19, with unresolved D. The CDR3 consists of 15 residues. Germline V gene data show CDR1 as LNHDA and CDR2 as SQIVND (reference sequence). V was shortened by 6 bases and J by 2 bases, with 17 bases between the two germline ends. The CDR3 sequence: CASSETVVGAYEQYF. The CDR3 region has the DNA TGTGCCAGTAGCGAAACGGTAGTTGGGGCCTACGAGCAGTACTTC.

The J gene is TRBJ2-3, the V gene TRBV5-1; 7 bases agree with TRBD1. The length of the CDR3 is 15 residues. The germline gives CDR1 SGHRS, CDR2 YFSETQ. The junction had 10 bases not matched to a gene; V was cut back by 4 bases and J by 5 bases. The CDR3 protein is CASSRYSTGEDTQYF. In DNA, the CDR3 is TGCGCCAGCAGCCGCTACTCAACAGGGGAAGATACGCAGTATTTT.

The V gene is TRBV19, the J gene TRBJ1-5; 8 positions agree with TRBD1. V shed 5 bases and J 3 bases; nucleotides not matched to a gene: 9. Germline V gene lookup returns CDR1 LNHDA and CDR2 SQIVND (reference sequence). CDR3 size: 16 residues. The CDR3 is CASSSPVGQANQPQHF. The CDR3 bases are TGTGCCAGTAGTTCCCCTGTGGGACAGGCCAATCAGCCCCAGCATTTT.

The chain combines TRBV30 with TRBJ1-4, with D unclear. This CDR3 has 16 amino acids. V lost 0 bases and J lost 8, with 19 bases in between. CDR1 and CDR2 (germline): GTSNPN, SVGIG (reference sequence). The CDR3 sequence is CAWSVGPRSGGEKLFF. CDR3 nucleotides: TGTGCCTGGAGTGTGGGCCCGAGATCGGGAGGGGAAAAACTGTTTTTT.

The chain carries TRBV7-2 and TRBJ1-1; 9 positions agree with TRBD1. This CDR3 has 13 residues. Per the germline V gene, CDR1 is SGHTA and CDR2 is FQGNSA. V shed 5 bases, J shed 7 bases, and the junction held 5 bases outside the gene matches. CDR3 loop: CASSAQGASEAFF. The CDR3 DNA is TGTGCCAGCAGCGCACAGGGGGCAAGTGAAGCTTTCTTT.

The gene calls are TRBV4-2 and TRBJ2-4; D ambiguous. Germline CDR1 reads LGHNA; CDR2 reads YNFKEQ. V dropped 3 bases and J dropped 11 bases, with 11 bases sitting between them. The CDR3 contains 12 residues. CDR3 sequence reads: CASSQKEGFQYF. The CDR3 DNA follows: TGTGCCAGCAGCCAGAAGGAAGGCTTTCAGTACTTC.

This chain joins TRBV14 and TRBJ2-2; D is undetermined. CDR1 and CDR2 (germline): SGHDN, FVKESK. The CDR3 sequence is 13 residues long. V was clipped by 0 bases and J by 6 bases, with 5 bases between them. CDR3 sequence reads: CASSQELAGELFF. For the CDR3, the DNA is TGTGCCAGCAGCCAAGAACTGGCCGGGGAGCTGTTTTTT.

This clone showed up just a few times. The genes are TRBV5-1 and TRBJ2-7, with 7 bases that match TRBD1. Germline V lookup: CDR1 SGHRS, CDR2 YFSETQ. V shed 1 base, J shed 0 bases, and the junction held 1 base outside the gene matches. This CDR3 contains 14 residues. The CDR3 reads CASSLWDSSYEQYF. The CDR3 region has the DNA TGCGCCAGCAGCTTGTGGGACAGCTCCTACGAGCAGTACTTC.

V and J are TRBV6-6 and TRBJ2-7; 10 positions match TRBD2. The CDR3 runs 13 residues. Trimming cost V 8 bases and J 1 base; bases outside gene matches: 2. Germline V gives CDR1 MNHNY, CDR2 SVGAGI (reference sequence). For the CDR3, the DNA is TGTGCCAGCCTAGCGGGAGAATCCTACGAGCAGTACTTC. Translation: CASLAGESYEQYF.